The present entry profiles one TCR beta chain with its context. The method was immunoSEQ multiplex PCR; TCRdb's version includes in-frame clones alone and lacks a portion of them. The data hold millions of clones, with roughly 92% observed a single time. The authors divided CD4+ cells into CD45RA+ naive and CD45RA-negative memory subsets. The source of the sample is a study of shared clonotypes between healthy human individuals. Overall study: The composition of the donors was a couple of women and a few men aged 18 to 49. Used for every donor were three CD4 naive, three CD4 memory, two CD8 naive and one CD8 memory plate.

Germline-derived CDR1 and CDR2 are SNHLY and FYNNEI. The V gene lost 6 bases and the J gene lost 8 bases, with 16 bases spanning the gap. This CDR3 is 13 amino acids long. The chain joins TRBV2 to TRBJ1-2; possibly TRBD1 for D (5 bases). This clonotype was obtained from a man between 18 and 35 years old in good health. Specimen: naive CD4+ T cells sorted from blood. Subset: CD45RA+ positively selected. CDR3: CASRGDRFHGYTF. CDR3 in DNA: TGTGCCAGCAGGGGAGACAGATTTCACGGCTACACCTTC.